The clone carrying this TCR beta chain was observed many times. The sample is drawn from a study of T-cell reconstitution after alpha-beta-depleted transplantation in children. Preparing the TCRbeta library involved the use of unique molecular identifiers. TCRdb redid the calling of the PCR reads with MiXCR, one entry per CDR3 protein. The data contain about 230,000 distinct CDR3 sequences, more than 10% of them singletons. The CDR3 has 17 residues. J lost 1 base, V lost 3 bases, and 4 bases had no gene match. CDR1 is SGHTA and CDR2 is FQGNSA in the germline V gene. The gene calls are TRBV7-2 and TRBJ2-3; TRBD2 matches at 13 bases. The origin of this receptor is a human donor who donated a stem cell graft to a child with acute lymphoblastic leukemia. Source: PBMCs from the stem cell graft donor, taken from the stem cell graft. As DNA, the CDR3 is TGTGCCAGCAGCTTTACTGGGACTAGCGGGGGCACAGATACGCAGTATTTT. This gives the protein CASSFTGTSGGTDTQYF.